These 10 T cell receptor beta chains came from one sample sequenced in a study of T cell repertoires in cytomegalovirus infection. One entry per CDR3 protein, called by TCRdb with MiXCR from the reads. This table holds 480,000 or so distinct CDR3 sequences, about 10% found once. The specimen sequenced was PBMCs. The receptor set was obtained from a human donor in good health (CMV status not recorded). Some clones in this sample may be carry-over from other donors' samples.

The chain joins TRBV20-1 to TRBJ2-5; D could derive from TRBD1 or TRBD2 (6 bases each). Per germline, CDR1 DFQATT and CDR2 SNEGSKA (reference sequence). V lost 0 bases and J lost 5, with 10 bases in between. The CDR3 loop spans 13 amino acids. The CDR3 here is CSARDTGRETQYF. In DNA, the CDR3 is TGCAGTGCTAGAGATACAGGGAGGGAGACCCAGTACTTC.

This clonotype showed up just a few times. This chain links TRBV3-1 with TRBJ2-2; the D gene is possibly TRBD2 (5 bases). Deletions cut 5 bases from V and 0 bases from J, with 10 bases between. This CDR3 comprises 15 residues. Germline V CDR1 and CDR2: LGHDT, YNNKEL (reference sequence). The CDR3 loop reads CASSGWTSNTGELFF. The CDR3 DNA sequence: TGTGCCAGCAGCGGATGGACTTCGAACACCGGGGAGCTGTTTTTT.

This clonotype occurred many times. This chain uses TRBV5-1 with TRBJ2-7; TRBD1 matches at 9 bases. Trimming removed 4 bases from V and 4 bases from J; junction bases left unmatched: 6. Germline CDR1 reads SGHRS; CDR2 reads YFSETQ. This CDR3 spans 14 amino acids. The CDR3 DNA reads as TGCGCCAGCAGCACAGGGGGCTTCGGGTACGAGCAGTACTTC. This encodes CASSTGGFGYEQYF.

This clonotype was picked up a small number of times. The CDR3 reads CASSLPDSANTGELFF. The CDR3 DNA follows: TGTGCCAGCAGCTTGCCGGACAGCGCGAACACCGGGGAGCTGTTTTTT. J is TRBJ2-2 and V is TRBV5-4; the D gene is possibly TRBD1 (6 bases). The CDR3 extends over 16 amino acids. CDR1 and CDR2 from the germline V gene are SGHNT and YYREEE (reference sequence). V was trimmed by 1 base and J by 0 bases, leaving 10 bases between them.

This clonotype has ten or more counts. CDR3 bases: TGTGCCACCAGTCTAGGCGGGGGCTACAATGAGCAGTTCTTC. Amino acid sequence: CATSLGGGYNEQFF. The chain uses TRBV24-1 and TRBJ2-1; 7 nucleotides line up with TRBD2. This CDR3 has 14 amino acids. V lost 6 bases, J lost 3 bases, and 4 bases stayed unmatched. CDR1 and CDR2 from the germline V gene are KGHDR and SFDVKD.

A few counts support this clonotype. The chain has TRBV19 and TRBJ2-5, with D perhaps matching TRBD1 (6 bases). Germline-derived CDR1 and CDR2 are LNHDA and SQIVND (reference sequence). The V end was cut by 5 bases, the J end by 2 bases, with 9 bases between. The CDR3 is made up of 13 amino acids. The DNA for the CDR3 is TGTGCCAGTAGTGACAGGACTCAAGAGACCCAGTACTTC. This translates into CASSDRTQETQYF.

The V and J genes are TRBV20-1 and TRBJ1-5, with 9 bases fitting TRBD1. This CDR3 has 16 residues. The V gene's germline CDR1 is DFQATT and CDR2 SNEGSKA (reference sequence). Trimming took 4 bases from V and 5 from J; bases not matched to a gene: 12. This CDR3 is CSANSGTGRTDQPQHF. The CDR3 DNA sequence: TGCAGTGCTAATTCCGGGACAGGGAGGACGGATCAGCCCCAGCATTTT.

The CDR3 DNA reads TGCAGTGCTAGAGTAGCGCCAAGAGAGACCCAGTACTTC. Translation gives CSARVAPRETQYF. The chain links TRBV20-1 to TRBJ2-5; the D gene is possibly TRBD2 (5 bases). Germline CDR1 is DFQATT and CDR2 is SNEGSKA (reference sequence). The V gene lost 1 base and the J gene lost 4 bases, with 10 bases spanning the gap. The CDR3 extends over 13 amino acids.

This clonotype was detected a few times. This rearrangement joins TRBV4-2 to TRBJ2-7, with a weak D call TRBD2 (6 bases). Looked up from germline, CDR1 is LGHNA and CDR2 is YNFKEQ. Trimming removed 5 bases from V and 2 bases from J, with 10 bases in between. The CDR3 length is 13 residues. The CDR3 nucleotides read TGTGCCAGCAGCAGCGGGCATCCCTACGAGCAGTACTTC. Translated, it gives CASSSGHPYEQYF.

The CDR3 DNA reads as TGTGCCAGCAGCTTATTCAGGGGCAGTGAAAAACTGTTTTTT. This encodes CASSLFRGSEKLFF. This sequence joins TRBV5-6 and TRBJ1-4; D may be TRBD1 (6 bases). Looked up from germline, CDR1 is SGHDT and CDR2 is YYEEEE. V gave up 2 bases and J gave up 7 bases, with 12 bases separating them. This CDR3 is built from 14 residues.